This TCR beta chain was captured by sequencing in a study of OX40 agonist ivuxolimab in advanced cancers. Describing the broader study: Ivuxolimab, which targeted the costimulatory receptor OX40 (CD134), was an agonistic, fully human IgG2 monoclonal antibody. Intravenous ivuxolimab was administered to patients every 2 weeks at six dose levels: 0.01, 0.1, 0.3, 1.5, 3 and 10 mg/kg. Among the 52 dose-escalation patients, about 20 had hepatocellular carcinoma, approximately 15 melanoma, 9 renal cell carcinoma and 9 head and neck cancer. The dose-escalation cohort was around 83% male with a mean age of about 60 years, ranging from about 23 to 85. Prior anti-PD-1, anti-PD-L1 or anti-CTLA-4 therapy was permitted, and less than 45% of dose-escalation patients had received checkpoint inhibitors. Partial responses were achieved by three dose-escalation patients, of whom one had hepatocellular carcinoma and two had cutaneous melanoma. Peripheral TCRbeta sequencing was intended to test whether TCR sequence diversity was altered and clonal T-cell expansion was caused by ivuxolimab. The paper covers the monotherapy dose-escalation part of the phase I ivuxolimab trial, which included N ≈ 52 patients. Broader findings and caveats from the paper: After ivuxolimab, more expanded clones were found on average in CD8+ T cells than in CD4+ T cells. At doses of 0.1 to 3.0 mg/kg, clonal expansion of both CD4+ and CD8+ blood T cells was observed from baseline to week 6. Antigen specificity was not determined for the clonally expanded peripheral T cells. Partial responders in the 0.1-3.0 mg/kg groups had among the lowest normalized peripheral clonal expansion, especially among CD8+ T cells. Low levels of normalized T-cell clonal expansion were also seen in some nonresponding patients.

Patients with autoimmune disease history or receiving systemic immunosuppression were excluded from the trial. Peripheral blood for TCR sequencing was collected from all dose cohorts at baseline, on cycle 4 day 1, and on cycle 7 day 1. The samples were drawn from a first-in-human, open-label, multicenter phase I dose-escalation trial of ivuxolimab. Adults with locally advanced or metastatic melanoma, renal cell, hepatocellular, or head and neck squamous cell carcinoma were enrolled in the trial. CD4+ and CD8+ T cells were sorted separately from peripheral blood before TCR sequencing. As encoded in the germline V gene, CDR1 is MDHEN while CDR2 is SYDVKM. Between the V and J ends, shortened by 1 base and 4 bases respectively, the junction contains 13 bases. The CDR3 sequence holds 15 residues, the cysteine and phenylalanine included. The only DNA kept is the CDR3, 45 bases in frame from the first base.

For sequencing of the TCRbeta CDR3 region, genomic DNA was extracted from the sorted cells. The immunoSEQ Assay was used for sequencing of TCRbeta CDR3 regions. Imported from immuneACCESS, the table was reduced by TCRdb to in-frame sequences with V and J called. These copies leave out some clones; in studies compared against another copy, an unresolved V gene accounts for under half, and the cause of the remainder is not known. Within this sample are tens of thousands of clones, with 88% of them counted one time only. The ten largest clones capture roughly 18% of the sample. Worth noting for this clone: Which antigen it targets is not known. No clone much larger than this one lies a single base away; base qualities are absent.

This clonotype originated in an adult with an advanced solid tumor such as melanoma, head and neck, liver or kidney cancer. The input for sequencing was CD4+ or CD8+ T cells sorted from blood, taken in a trial of the OX40 agonist ivuxolimab. The sequence links TRBV28 to TRBJ1-2, and perhaps TRBD1 as D gene, on 6 matching bases. The bases are TGTGCCAGCAGTTTATTGACAGGTCGGGGCTATGGCTACACCTTC. Translation gives CASSLLTGRGYGYTF.